This T cell receptor (beta chain) was sequenced for a study of Ad26.COV2.S vaccination and SARS-CoV-2 variants. About the research overall: The study gave Ad26.COV2.S intramuscularly, once or twice 56 days apart. Regarding the study as a whole: Analytic work on TCR breadth and depth might have understated the full extent of total T cell responses. Vaccinees and placebo recipients showed similar non-spike TCR breadth.

Documented treatment: approximately 18 received Ad26.COV2.S at low or high dose, single or two shots; roughly five received placebo; per-sample allocation not given. All samples were drawn on day 63, counting from the first vaccine or placebo injection. Germline CDR1 SNHLY, CDR2 FYNNEI. Trimming stripped 5 bases from V and 4 bases from J, with 16 bases between. The CDR3 has 15 amino acids. On this clone: Antigen specificity is unknown.

TCRdb's copy holds only in-frame clones and misses some; the assay was immunoSEQ multiplex PCR. The table shows under 500,000 clones, with approximately 92% occurring only once. The specimen was peripheral blood, collected in a trial of Ad26.COV2.S vaccine versus placebo. The TCR comes from a person between 18 and 59 years old who received the Ad26.COV2.S COVID-19 vaccine or a placebo. The chain combines TRBV2 with TRBJ2-3, with no clear D. CDR3 residues: CASSIGSLRADTQYF. The CDR3 nucleotides read TGTGCCAGCAGTATCGGGTCCCTCCGCGCAGATACGCAGTATTTT.